What follows are 2 T cell receptor beta chains derived from one specimen sequenced in a study of blood T cell repertoires in COVID-19. Here immunoSEQ multiplex PCR was the method, and the copy in TCRdb shows in-frame clones only, minus some. The sample has under 75,000 clones, 72% seen once. The sample taken for sequencing was peripheral blood. The receptors were gathered from a woman in her sixties or seventies with COVID-19, enrolled during active disease.

This clone has just one count. This chain uses TRBV18 with TRBJ1-1, with D hard to call. Germline V CDR1 and CDR2: KGHSH, LQKENI. Trimming cost V 4 bases and J 3 bases, with 12 bases left between them. The length of the CDR3 is 14 residues. CDR3 sequence reads: CASSLASGDTEAFF. In DNA form, the CDR3 reads TGTGCCAGCTCACTCGCATCGGGAGACACTGAAGCTTTCTTT.

This clone was recorded only once. The V gene is TRBV19, the J gene TRBJ2-1, with 9 bases aligning to TRBD2. The CDR3 contains 15 residues. Germline loops: CDR1 LNHDA, CDR2 SQIVND (reference sequence). Unmatched junction bases numbered 7, after V lost 3 bases and J lost 7 bases. The CDR3 spells CASSILRGGRNEQFF. The CDR3 DNA reads as TGTGCCAGTAGTATTTTGCGGGGGGGCAGGAATGAGCAGTTCTTC.